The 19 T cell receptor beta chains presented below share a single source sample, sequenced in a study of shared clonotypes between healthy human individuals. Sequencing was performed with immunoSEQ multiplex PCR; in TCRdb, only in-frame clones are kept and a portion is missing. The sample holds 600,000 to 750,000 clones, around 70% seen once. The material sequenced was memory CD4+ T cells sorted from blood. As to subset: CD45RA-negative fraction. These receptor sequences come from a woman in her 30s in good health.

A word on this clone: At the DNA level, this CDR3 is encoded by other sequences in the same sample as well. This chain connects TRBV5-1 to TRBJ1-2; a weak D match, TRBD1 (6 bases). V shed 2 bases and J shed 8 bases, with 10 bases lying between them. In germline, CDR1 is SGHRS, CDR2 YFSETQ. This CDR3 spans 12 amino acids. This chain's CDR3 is CASSLQGEGYTF. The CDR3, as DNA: TGCGCCAGCAGCTTACAGGGCGAGGGCTACACCTTC. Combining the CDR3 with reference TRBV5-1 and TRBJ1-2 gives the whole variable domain KAGVTQTPRYLIKTRGQQVTLSCSPISGHRSVSWYQQTPGQGLQFLFEYFSETQRNKGNFPGRFSGRQFSNSRSEMNVSTLELGDSALYLCASSLQGEGYTFGSGTRLTVV.

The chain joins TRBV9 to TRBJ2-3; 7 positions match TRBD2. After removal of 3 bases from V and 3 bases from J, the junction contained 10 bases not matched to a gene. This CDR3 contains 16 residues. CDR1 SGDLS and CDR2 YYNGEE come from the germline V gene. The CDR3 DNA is TGTGCCAGCAGCGCCCAGGCGGGAGTATCGACAGATACGCAGTATTTT. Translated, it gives CASSAQAGVSTDTQYF.

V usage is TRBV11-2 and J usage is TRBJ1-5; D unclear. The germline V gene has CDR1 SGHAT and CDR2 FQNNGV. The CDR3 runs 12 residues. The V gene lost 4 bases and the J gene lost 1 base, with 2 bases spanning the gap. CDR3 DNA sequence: TGTGCCAGCAGCTGGAGCAATCAGCCCCAGCATTTT. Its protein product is CASSWSNQPQHF.

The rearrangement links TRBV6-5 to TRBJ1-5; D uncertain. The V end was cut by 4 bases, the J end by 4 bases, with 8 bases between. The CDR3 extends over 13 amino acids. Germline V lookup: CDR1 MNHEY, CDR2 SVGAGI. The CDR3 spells CASSSEGNQPQHF. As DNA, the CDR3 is TGTGCCAGCAGTTCTGAGGGTAATCAGCCCCAGCATTTT.

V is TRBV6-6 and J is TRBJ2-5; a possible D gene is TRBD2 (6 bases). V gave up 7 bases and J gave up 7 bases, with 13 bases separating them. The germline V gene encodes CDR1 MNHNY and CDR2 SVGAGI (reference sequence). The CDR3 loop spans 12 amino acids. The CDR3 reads CASTGGDGTQYF. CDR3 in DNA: TGTGCCAGCACCGGAGGGGATGGGACCCAGTACTTC.

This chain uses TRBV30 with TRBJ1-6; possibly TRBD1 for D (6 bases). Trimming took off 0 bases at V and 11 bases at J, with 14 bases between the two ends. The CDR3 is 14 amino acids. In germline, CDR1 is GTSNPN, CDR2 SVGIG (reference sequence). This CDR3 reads CAWSVLQGGPPLHF. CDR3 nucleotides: TGTGCCTGGAGTGTACTACAGGGTGGTCCACCCCTCCACTTT.

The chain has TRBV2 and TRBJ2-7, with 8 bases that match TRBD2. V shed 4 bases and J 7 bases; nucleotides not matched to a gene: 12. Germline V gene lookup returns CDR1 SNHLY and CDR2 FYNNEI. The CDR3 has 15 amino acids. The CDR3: CASSGTSGVVGEQYF. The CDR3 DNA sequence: TGTGCCAGCAGTGGAACTAGCGGCGTCGTTGGGGAGCAGTACTTC.

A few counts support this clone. The CDR3 nucleotides read TGTGCCAGCAGCTTATGGGTGAACACCGGGGAGCTGTTTTTT. It encodes CASSLWVNTGELFF. V and J are TRBV11-2 and TRBJ2-2; D remains unclear. Germline V lookup: CDR1 SGHAT, CDR2 FQNNGV. The CDR3 loop spans 14 amino acids. V shed 2 bases and J shed 1 base, with 5 bases lying between them.

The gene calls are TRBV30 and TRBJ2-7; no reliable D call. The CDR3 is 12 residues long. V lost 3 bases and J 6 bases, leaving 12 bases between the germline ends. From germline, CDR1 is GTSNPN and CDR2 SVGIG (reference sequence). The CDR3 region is CAWRKALTEQYF. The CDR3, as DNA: TGTGCCTGGAGGAAGGCTTTGACCGAGCAGTACTTC.

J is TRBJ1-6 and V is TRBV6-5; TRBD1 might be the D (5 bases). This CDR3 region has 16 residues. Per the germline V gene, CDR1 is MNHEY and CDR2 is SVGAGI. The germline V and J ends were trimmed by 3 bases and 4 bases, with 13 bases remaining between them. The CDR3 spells CASSYSQGLYNSPLHF. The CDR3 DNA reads TGTGCCAGCAGTTATTCCCAGGGATTATATAATTCACCCCTCCACTTT.

As DNA, the CDR3 is TGTGCCAGCAGCCCGACGGCGGTGAACACTGAAGCTTTCTTT. Protein sequence: CASSPTAVNTEAFF. The V call is TRBV9, the J call TRBJ1-1; unclear D gene. The CDR3 contains 14 residues. The V gene's germline CDR1 is SGDLS and CDR2 YYNGEE. With 4 bases removed from V and 0 bases from J, the gap between germline ends came to 10 bases.

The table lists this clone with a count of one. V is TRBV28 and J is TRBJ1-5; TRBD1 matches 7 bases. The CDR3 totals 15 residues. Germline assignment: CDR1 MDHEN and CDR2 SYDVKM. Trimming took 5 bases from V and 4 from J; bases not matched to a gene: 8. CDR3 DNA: TGTGCCAGCAGTCAATCGAGGGGGCGAAATCAGCCCCAGCATTTT. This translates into CASSQSRGRNQPQHF.

CDR3 in amino acids: CASSQTTTEAFF. The CDR3 region has the DNA TGCGCCAGCAGCCAGACTACGACTGAAGCTTTCTTT. V usage is TRBV5-1 and J usage is TRBJ1-1; D unresolved. CDR3 length equals 12 residues. The germline V gene has CDR1 SGHRS and CDR2 YFSETQ. V was clipped by 4 bases and J by 5 bases, with 9 bases between them.

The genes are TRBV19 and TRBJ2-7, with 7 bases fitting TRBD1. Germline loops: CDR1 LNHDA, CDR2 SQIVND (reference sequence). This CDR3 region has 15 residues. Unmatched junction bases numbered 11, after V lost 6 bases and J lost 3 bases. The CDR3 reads CASSLPGQASYEQYF. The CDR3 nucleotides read TGTGCCAGTAGCCTCCCCGGACAGGCGAGCTACGAGCAGTACTTC. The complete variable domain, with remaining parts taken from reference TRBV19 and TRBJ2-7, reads DGGITQSPKYLFRKEGQNVTLSCEQNLNHDAMYWYRQDPGQGLRLIYYSQIVNDFQKGDIAEGYSVSREKKESFPLTVTSAQKNPTAFYLCASSLPGQASYEQYFGPGTRLTVT.

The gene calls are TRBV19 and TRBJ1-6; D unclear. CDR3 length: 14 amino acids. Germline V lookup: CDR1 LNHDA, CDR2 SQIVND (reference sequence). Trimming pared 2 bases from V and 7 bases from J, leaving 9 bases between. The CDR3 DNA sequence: TGTGCCAGTAGTATAACGAGAATCAATTCACCCCTCCACTTT. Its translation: CASSITRINSPLHF.

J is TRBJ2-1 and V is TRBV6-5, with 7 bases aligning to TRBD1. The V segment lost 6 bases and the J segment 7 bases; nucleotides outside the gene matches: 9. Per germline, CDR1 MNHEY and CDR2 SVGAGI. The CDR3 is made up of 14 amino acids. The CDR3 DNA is TGTGCCAGCAGCAAGGACAGGTGGATAAATGAGCAGTTCTTC. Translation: CASSKDRWINEQFF.

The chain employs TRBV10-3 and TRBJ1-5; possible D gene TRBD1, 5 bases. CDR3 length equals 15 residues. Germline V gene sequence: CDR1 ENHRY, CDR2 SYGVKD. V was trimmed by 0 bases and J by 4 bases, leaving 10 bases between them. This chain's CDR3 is CAISESGGDNQPQHF. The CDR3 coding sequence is TGTGCCATCAGTGAGTCGGGAGGGGATAATCAGCCCCAGCATTTT.

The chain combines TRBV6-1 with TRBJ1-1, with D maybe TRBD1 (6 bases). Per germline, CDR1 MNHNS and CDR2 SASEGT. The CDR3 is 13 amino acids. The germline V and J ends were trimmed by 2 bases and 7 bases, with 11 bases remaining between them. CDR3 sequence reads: CASSENRAGEAFF. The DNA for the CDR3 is TGTGCCAGCAGTGAAAACAGGGCCGGTGAAGCTTTCTTT.

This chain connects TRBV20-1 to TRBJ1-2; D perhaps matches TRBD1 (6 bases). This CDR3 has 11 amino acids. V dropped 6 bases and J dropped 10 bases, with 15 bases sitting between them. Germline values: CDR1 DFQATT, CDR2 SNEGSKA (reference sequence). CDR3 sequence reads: CSAGRQDHYTF. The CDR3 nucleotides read TGCAGTGCGGGAAGACAGGACCACTACACCTTC.